This TCR beta chain derives from a study of neoadjuvant nivolumab and ipilimumab in lung cancer. The J segment lost 4 bases and the V segment lost 4 bases, leaving 13 bases of the junction unmatched. This CDR3 comprises 18 residues. The germline V gene encodes CDR1 MDHEN and CDR2 SYDVKM. Here immunoSEQ multiplex PCR was the method, and the copy in TCRdb shows in-frame clones only, minus some. Of some 30,000 clones listed, less than 95% are singletons. The genes are TRBV28 and TRBJ2-5, with 12 nucleotides matching TRBD1. The sequence came from an adult with non-small cell lung cancer. Specimen: peripheral blood, collected after neoadjuvant nivolumab, alone or with ipilimumab, at or shortly before surgery. DNA of the CDR3: TGTGCCAGCAGTTCTTTCAGAGGGACAGGGGGCAAGGGAGAGACCCAGTACTTC. Its protein product is CASSSFRGTGGKGETQYF.